This TCR beta chain emerged from a study of blood T cells in healthy people across ages. The ends were cut back, 1 base at V and 8 bases at J, with 11 bases in the middle. The CDR3 covers 12 residues. Germline V CDR1 and CDR2: DFQATT, SNEGSKA (reference sequence). About 10 milliliters of peripheral blood were drawn from each donor into EDTA-treated tubes. Alongside a J-beta primer mix, a sample-barcoded 5' primer served in a second PCR lasting about 7 to 12 cycles. TCRdb reprocessed the 5' RACE reads via MiXCR and lists one record per CDR3 protein. Of about 1 million distinct CDR3 sequences detected, more than 40% appear once; the ten largest clones hold under 20%. This clonotype has more than one count but fewer than ten.

The chain uses TRBV20-1 and TRBJ1-1; D remains unclear. Sequencing was carried out using blood. The receptor's source is a woman aged 60-75 years in good health. CDR3 protein: CSARASSREAFF. For the CDR3, the DNA is TGCAGTGCTAGAGCCTCATCAAGGGAAGCTTTCTTT.